Detailed here is one TCR beta chain. Antigen: not known. This entry comes from a study of T-cell reconstitution after alpha-beta-depleted transplantation in children. General study points: Several hundred expanded graft clones reportedly supplied alpha-beta T cells about two months after transplant. Some patients showed high day-60 TCRbeta diversity, which derived from surviving recipient T cells and thymic progenitors. At the one-year point after transplant, T-cell counts and TCRbeta diversity were found to come mostly from T cells that had been newly produced.

The TCRbeta library incorporated unique molecular identifiers. TCRdb re-called the PCR reads with MiXCR, one entry per CDR3 protein. Of about 400,000 distinct CDR3 sequences listed, 16% are singletons. CDR3 size: 16 residues. Unmatched junction bases numbered 8, after V lost 5 bases and J lost 4 bases. Germline V CDR1 and CDR2: SGHTA, FQGNSA. The sequence was obtained from a boy under three years old who had a stem cell transplant for Wiskott-Aldrich syndrome, so the T cells may come from the graft donor. The chain couples TRBV7-2 to TRBJ2-3, with 11 bases lining up with TRBD2. Sequenced material: PBMCs, mostly from graft donor cells, taken 360 days after TCRalphabeta/CD19-depleted stem cell transplant. The CDR3 nucleotides are TGTGCCAGCAGCGACTCTAGCGGGAGGAGATCAGATACGCAGTATTTT. Its protein product is CASSDSSGRRSDTQYF.